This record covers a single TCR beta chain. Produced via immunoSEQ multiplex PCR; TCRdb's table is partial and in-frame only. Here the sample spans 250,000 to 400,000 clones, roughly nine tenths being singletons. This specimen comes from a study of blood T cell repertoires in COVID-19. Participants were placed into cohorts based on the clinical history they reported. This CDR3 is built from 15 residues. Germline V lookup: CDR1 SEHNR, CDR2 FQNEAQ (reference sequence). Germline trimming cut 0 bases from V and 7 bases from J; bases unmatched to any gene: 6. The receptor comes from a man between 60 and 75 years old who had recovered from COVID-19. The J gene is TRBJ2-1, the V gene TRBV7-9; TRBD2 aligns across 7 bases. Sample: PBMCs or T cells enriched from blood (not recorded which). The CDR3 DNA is TGTGCCAGCAGCTTAGCTAGCGGGTACCGGAATGAGCAGTTCTTC. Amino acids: CASSLASGYRNEQFF.